These T cell receptor beta chains were read from a single sample in a study of beta chain features in type 1 diabetes. The protocol was immunoSEQ multiplex PCR, while the TCRdb copy is restricted to in-frame clones and leaves out a portion. The repertoire holds under 550,000 clones, with over 9.5% as singletons. Sequencing was done on a sample of naive CD4+ T cells from blood. The receptors originated from a woman between 18 and 29 years old in good health. Each CDR3 is given without its conserved first and last residue.

J | V | CDR3
TRBJ2-7 | TRBV11-3 | ASSSGTGGAYEQY
TRBJ1-5 | TRBV2 | ASSVDRAGNQPQH
TRBJ2-3 | TRBV4-2 | ASSQDGVSTDTQY
TRBJ2-6 | TRBV7-9 | ASSPSSGANVLT
TRBJ2-3 | TRBV5-1 | ASSPEGVPQY
TRBJ2-5 | TRBV5-4 | ASSLRAGGETQY
TRBJ2-5 | TRBV7-9 | ASSLGSSGLETQY
TRBJ2-5 | TRBV5-1 | ASSPSQETQY
TRBJ2-3 | TRBV29-1 | SVRGTSGANTDTQY
TRBJ2-1 | TRBV7-9 | ASSPDWTGRDEQF
TRBJ1-1 | TRBV11-2 | ASSLEPVQDSEAF
TRBJ2-3 | TRBV27 | ASRQGAADTQY
TRBJ2-3 | TRBV25-1 | ASSEGLAGGDTQY
TRBJ2-7 | TRBV4-2 | ASSQSRTHTYEQY
TRBJ2-3 | TRBV30 | AWSGTGTIGTDTQY
TRBJ2-1 | TRBV7-9 | ASREGRDSLDEQF
TRBJ2-1 | TRBV2 | ASIGTWHNEQF
TRBJ2-1 | TRBV7-9 | ASSLSSLNNEQF
TRBJ2-3 | TRBV25-1 | ASSVGGGSPTDTQY
TRBJ2-3 | TRBV7-3 | ASSSFRYTDTQY
TRBJ2-5 | TRBV12-5 | ASALGLTQETQY
TRBJ2-7 | TRBV30 | AWTRVRDEQY
TRBJ1-5 | TRBV25-1 | ASGSQGKGNQPQH
TRBJ2-7 | TRBV30 | AWSGGGHYEQY
TRBJ2-5 | TRBV11-1 | ASSKDPRETQY